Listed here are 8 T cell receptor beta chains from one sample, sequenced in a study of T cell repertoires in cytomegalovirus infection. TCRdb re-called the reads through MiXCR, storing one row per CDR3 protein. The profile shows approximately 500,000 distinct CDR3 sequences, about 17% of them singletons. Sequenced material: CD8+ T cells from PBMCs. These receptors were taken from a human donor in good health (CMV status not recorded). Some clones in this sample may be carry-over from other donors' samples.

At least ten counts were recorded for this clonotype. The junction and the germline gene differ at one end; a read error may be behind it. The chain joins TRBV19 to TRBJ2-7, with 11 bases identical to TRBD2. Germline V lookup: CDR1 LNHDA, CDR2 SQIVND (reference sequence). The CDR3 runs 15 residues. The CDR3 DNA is TGTGCCAGCAGTATGGGACTAGCGGTCTCCTACGAGCAGTACTTC. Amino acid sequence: CASSMGLAVSYEQYF. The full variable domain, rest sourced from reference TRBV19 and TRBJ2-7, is DGGITQSPKYLFRKEGQNVTLSCEQNLNHDAMYWYRQDPGQGLRLIYYSQIVNDFQKGDIAEGYSVSREKKESFPLTVTSAQKNPTAFYLCASSMGLAVSYEQYFGPGTRLTVT.

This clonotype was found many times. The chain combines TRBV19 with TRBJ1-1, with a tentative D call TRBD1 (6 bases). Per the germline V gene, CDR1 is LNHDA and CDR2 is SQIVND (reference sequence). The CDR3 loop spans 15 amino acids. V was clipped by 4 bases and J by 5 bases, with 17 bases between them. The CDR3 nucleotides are TGTGCCAGTAGTAGCAAACAGGGTAAAAGGACTGAAGCTTTCTTT. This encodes CASSSKQGKRTEAFF.

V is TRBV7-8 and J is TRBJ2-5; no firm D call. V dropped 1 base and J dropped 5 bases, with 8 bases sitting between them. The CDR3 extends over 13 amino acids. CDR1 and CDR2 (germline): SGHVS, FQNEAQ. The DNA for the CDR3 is TGTGCCAGCAGCTTAGTCCTGTGGGAGACCCAGTACTTC. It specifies CASSLVLWETQYF.

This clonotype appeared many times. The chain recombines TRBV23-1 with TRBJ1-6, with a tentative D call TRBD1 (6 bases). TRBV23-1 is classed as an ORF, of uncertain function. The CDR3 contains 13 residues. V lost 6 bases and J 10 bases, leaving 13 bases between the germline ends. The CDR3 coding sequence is TGCGCCAGCAGCGACAGGAGTGGGTCACCCCTCCACTTT. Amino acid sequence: CASSDRSGSPLHF.

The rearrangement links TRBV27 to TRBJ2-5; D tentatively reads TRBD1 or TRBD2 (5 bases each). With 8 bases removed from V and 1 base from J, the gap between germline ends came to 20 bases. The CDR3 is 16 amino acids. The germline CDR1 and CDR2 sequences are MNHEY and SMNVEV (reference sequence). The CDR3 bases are TGTGCCAGCGGTCCCGGTGAAGGGACCGGCCAAGAGACCCAGTACTTC. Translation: CASGPGEGTGQETQYF.

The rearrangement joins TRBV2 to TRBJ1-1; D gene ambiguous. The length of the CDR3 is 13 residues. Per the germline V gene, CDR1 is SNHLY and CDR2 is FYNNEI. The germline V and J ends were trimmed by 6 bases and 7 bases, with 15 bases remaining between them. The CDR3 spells CASRDRAFSEAFF. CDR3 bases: TGTGCCAGCAGAGACCGGGCCTTCAGTGAAGCTTTCTTT.

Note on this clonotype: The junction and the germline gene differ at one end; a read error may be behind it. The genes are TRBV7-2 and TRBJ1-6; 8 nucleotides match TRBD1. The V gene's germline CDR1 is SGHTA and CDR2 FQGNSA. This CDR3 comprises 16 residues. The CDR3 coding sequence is TGTGCCAGCAGCTTAGCCAGGGGGCGTCGTAATTCACCCCTCCGATTT. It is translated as CASSLARGRRNSPLRF.

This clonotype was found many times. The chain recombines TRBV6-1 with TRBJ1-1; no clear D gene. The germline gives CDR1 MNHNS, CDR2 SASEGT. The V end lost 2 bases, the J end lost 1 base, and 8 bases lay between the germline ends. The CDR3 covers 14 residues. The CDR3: CASSELGANTEAFF. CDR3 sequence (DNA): TGTGCCAGCAGTGAACTCGGAGCGAACACTGAAGCTTTCTTT.